This T cell receptor beta chain is from a study of identical twins listed by TCRdb under 2016. Some background on the complete study: The study deep-sequenced TCR alpha and beta repertoires from monozygotic twins, unrelated adults of various ages and cord blood to test whether fetal clonotypes persist. To rule out contamination, the twin experiments were replicated at different times with different library preparation protocols. Overall study results and their limits: Abundant cord blood beta clonotypes had fewer insertions, young adult naive repertoires showed a similar but weaker trend, and memory repertoires showed no such trend. Out-of-frame TCR alpha sequences shared between twins showed an excess of low generation-probability sequences compared with coincidental sharing between unrelated individuals. In beta out-of-frame sequences, excess twin sharing was weaker, because having fewer shared sequences lowered the signal-to-noise ratio. Zero-insertion analyses could be partly confounded by invariant T cells such as MAIT and iNKT, though diverse VJ usage argued against such confounding for most clonotypes. Because the same donors could not be followed over many years, the conclusions depended on cross-sectional statistical analysis. Out-of-frame TCR alpha sharing in monozygotic twins was systematically underestimated by recombination models, whereas sharing between unrelated individuals was in agreement with the recombination models.

The receptor library was made with 5' RACE. TCRdb shows the sequencer as Illumina HiSeq 2000. A universal primer binding site was introduced by template switching, and a unique molecular identifier was present in the final cDNA, enabling accurate counting of TCR cDNA molecules. First-strand cDNA for TCR alpha and beta chains was synthesized from specific primers in the conserved constant-segment region. Each cDNA library was double barcoded, with a SMART-Mk sample barcode plus Illumina barcodes, to control for contamination. TruSeq adapter sequences and Illumina sample barcodes were added in two successive PCR steps. TCR alpha and beta cDNA libraries were sequenced on the Illumina HiSeq platform with custom primers. The authors processed their data as follows. MiGEC was used to process raw reads and extract unique molecular identifiers, and MiXCR was used to find CDR3 positions. For each individual, recombination models were inferred using an EM algorithm with the repgenHMM and IGoR tools. The analysis of shared clonotypes was done with the tcR package in R, with sharing normalized by the product of cloneset sizes. Out-of-frame nonproductive sequences were analyzed to study raw recombination free of thymic and clonal selection effects. The public reads were reprocessed in TCRdb via fastp at Q25 and MiXCR, keeping in-frame beta chains. Each entry merges the rows of one CDR3 protein and shows their most common DNA and genes. In this record, the V and J calls reflect TCRdb's handling and not the investigators' own analysis. In this sample the table shows roughly 490,000 distinct CDR3 sequences, over 11% of which occur a single time. Approximately 0.98% of the sample belongs to the ten largest clones.

Every donor in the study was a healthy Caucasian. The twin cohort comprised three pairs of female monozygotic twins, all aged roughly 18 to 29 years. CD4+ and CD8+ T cell populations were isolated with positive isolation kits from Invitrogen. This clonotype occurred a few times. Its antigen has not been determined. Qualities for individual bases were not recorded, and no much larger clone is one base off. These data were also reused for a study on yellow fever vaccine responses in identical twins. Per that second paper: The authors reported that the T cell response to vaccination in identical twins appeared partly convergent and partly personalized. In the study, vaccine-responding T cell clones were precisely tracked in identical twins.

This TCR was sampled from a woman in her late teens or twenties in good health. Sequencing was carried out using CD4+ T cells sorted from blood.

In nucleotides, the sequence is TGTGCCAGCACCAAAGCGGGGGTTAAAGACTACGAGCAGTACTTC. The encoded protein is CASTKAGVKDYEQYF. The chain uses TRBV25-1 and TRBJ2-7, and TRBD2 matches 8 of the central bases. Reading the germline V gene gives CDR1 MGHDK and CDR2 SYGVNS. For this chain, trimming is 7 bases at the V end and 3 bases at the J end, and the number of junction bases without a gene match is 11. Inclusive of the bounding cysteine and phenylalanine, the CDR3 is 15 residues long. Only the CDR3 portion is preserved as DNA: 45 bases, with reading frame beginning at the first base.